The entry below gives a single TCR beta chain sequence along with its context. What it recognizes is unknown. The repertoire was sequenced with immunoSEQ multiplex PCR; TCRdb's copy has only in-frame clones and lacks some. Of 110,000 or so clones in the sample, approximately 91% were seen once. This record belongs to a study of cytomegalovirus exposure and HLA in healthy donors. Study conclusions and caveats: The study flagged around 150 TCR beta chains as cytomegalovirus-associated. Testing in vitro showed a few CMV-associated chains specific for CMV antigens. Most TCR sequences were seen very rarely across donors, but some public TCRs occurred in many.

CDR3 length equals 14 residues. Looked up from germline, CDR1 is MNHEY and CDR2 is SMNVEV (reference sequence). Trimming took 6 bases from V and 4 from J, leaving 13 bases between them. The V call is TRBV27, the J call TRBJ1-3; D perhaps matches TRBD1 (5 bases). This TCR was recovered from a young man in good health and CMV-seropositive. The sample taken for sequencing was PBMCs. Written as DNA, the CDR3 is TGTGCCAGCAGGGCGGGACCCAGGGGAAACACCATATATTTT. Translation: CASRAGPRGNTIYF.